The 5 T cell receptor beta chains below were found in one sample sequenced in a study of technical replicates of blood from several donors. The method was immunoSEQ multiplex PCR; TCRdb's version includes in-frame clones alone and lacks a portion of them. The sample has 50,000 to 70,000 clones; around nine tenths are singletons. The sequencing input was PBMCs. The source is a human donor in good health. Some clones in this sample may be carry-over from other donors' samples.

This clone was seen once. V and J are TRBV6-8 and TRBJ1-1; no clear D. The V and J ends lost 8 bases and 0 bases respectively, with 10 bases between them. The CDR3 contains 13 residues. Germline-derived CDR1 and CDR2 are MNHGY and SAAAGT. The CDR3 spells CASGGLMNTEAFF. For the CDR3, the DNA is TGTGCCAGCGGCGGCCTCATGAACACTGAAGCTTTCTTT.

V usage is TRBV6-1 and J usage is TRBJ2-7, with 8 positions matching TRBD1. Germline V gene lookup returns CDR1 MNHNS and CDR2 SASEGT. The CDR3 sequence is 13 residues long. The V gene end was trimmed by 4 bases and the J gene end by 2 bases; junction bases not matched to a gene: 1. CDR3 DNA: TGTGCCAGCAGTGCACAGGGGGCCTACGAGCAGTACTTC. Encoded protein: CASSAQGAYEQYF.

This chain connects TRBV6-1 to TRBJ2-2; D not resolved. V was cut by 7 bases and J by 0 bases, with 6 bases left in between. The CDR3 is 13 amino acids. The germline gives CDR1 MNHNS, CDR2 SASEGT. The CDR3 DNA reads as TGTGCCAGCAAACTGACGAACACCGGGGAGCTGTTTTTT. As protein: CASKLTNTGELFF.

The rearrangement joins TRBV5-4 to TRBJ1-2; D is possibly TRBD1 (6 bases). CDR3 size: 14 residues. CDR1 and CDR2 from the germline V gene are SGHNT and YYREEE (reference sequence). Trimming removed 4 bases at V and 3 bases at J, with 13 bases between. The CDR3 protein is CASSGGGAHYGYTF. The CDR3 nucleotides read TGTGCCAGCAGCGGCGGGGGGGCACACTATGGCTACACCTTC.

This chain connects TRBV18 to TRBJ1-2; possible D gene TRBD1, 5 bases. Trimming took 5 bases from V and 6 from J, leaving 16 bases between them. The CDR3 length is 14 residues. Germline values: CDR1 KGHSH, CDR2 LQKENI. The CDR3 DNA reads as TGTGCCAGCTCAATCGGCAGGGAATTGAATGGCTACACCTTC. Its translation is CASSIGRELNGYTF.